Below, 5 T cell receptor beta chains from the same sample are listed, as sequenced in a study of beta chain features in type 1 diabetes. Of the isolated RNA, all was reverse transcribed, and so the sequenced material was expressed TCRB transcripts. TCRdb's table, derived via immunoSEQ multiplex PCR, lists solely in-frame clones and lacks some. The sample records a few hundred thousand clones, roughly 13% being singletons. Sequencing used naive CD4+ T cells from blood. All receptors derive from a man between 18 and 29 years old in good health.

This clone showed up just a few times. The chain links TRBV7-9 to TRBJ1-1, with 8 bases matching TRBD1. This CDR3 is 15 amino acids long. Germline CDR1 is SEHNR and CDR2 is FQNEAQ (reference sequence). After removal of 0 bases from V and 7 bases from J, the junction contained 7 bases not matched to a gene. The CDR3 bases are TGTGCCAGCAGCTTAGCGCGGCAGGGGGCTTATGAAGCTTTCTTT. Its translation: CASSLARQGAYEAFF.

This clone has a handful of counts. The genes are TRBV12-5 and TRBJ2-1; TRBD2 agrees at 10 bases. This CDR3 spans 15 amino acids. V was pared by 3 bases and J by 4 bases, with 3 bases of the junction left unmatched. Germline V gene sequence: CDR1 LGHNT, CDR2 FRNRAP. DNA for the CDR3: TGTGCTAGTGGTTTAGCGGGAGGGCGGTACAATGAGCAGTTCTTC. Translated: CASGLAGGRYNEQFF.

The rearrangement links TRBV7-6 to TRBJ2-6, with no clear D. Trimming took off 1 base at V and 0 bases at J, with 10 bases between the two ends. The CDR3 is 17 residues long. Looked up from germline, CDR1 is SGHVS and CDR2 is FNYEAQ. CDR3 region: CASSLEVSSSGANVLTF. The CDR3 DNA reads TGTGCCAGCAGCTTAGAAGTTTCCAGCTCTGGGGCCAACGTCCTGACTTTC. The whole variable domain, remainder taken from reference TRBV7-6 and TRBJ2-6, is GAGVSQSPRYKVTKRGQDVALRCDPISGHVSLYWYRQALGQGPEFLTYFNYEAQQDKSGLPNDRFSAERPEGSISTLTIQRTEQRDSAMYRCASSLEVSSSGANVLTFGAGSRLTVL.

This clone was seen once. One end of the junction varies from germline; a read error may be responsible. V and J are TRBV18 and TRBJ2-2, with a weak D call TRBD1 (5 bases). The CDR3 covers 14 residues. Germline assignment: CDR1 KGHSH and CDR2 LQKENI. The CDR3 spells CASSPSLDTGELFF. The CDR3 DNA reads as TGTGCCAGCTCACCCTCCTTGGACACGGGGGAGCTGTTTTTT.

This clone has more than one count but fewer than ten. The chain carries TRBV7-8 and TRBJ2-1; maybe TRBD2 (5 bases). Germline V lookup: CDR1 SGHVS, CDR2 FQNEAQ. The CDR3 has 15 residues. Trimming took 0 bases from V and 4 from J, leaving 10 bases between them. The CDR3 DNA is TGTGCCAGCAGCTTAGCGCTAGCCCGTTACAATGAGCAGTTCTTC. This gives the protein CASSLALARYNEQFF.